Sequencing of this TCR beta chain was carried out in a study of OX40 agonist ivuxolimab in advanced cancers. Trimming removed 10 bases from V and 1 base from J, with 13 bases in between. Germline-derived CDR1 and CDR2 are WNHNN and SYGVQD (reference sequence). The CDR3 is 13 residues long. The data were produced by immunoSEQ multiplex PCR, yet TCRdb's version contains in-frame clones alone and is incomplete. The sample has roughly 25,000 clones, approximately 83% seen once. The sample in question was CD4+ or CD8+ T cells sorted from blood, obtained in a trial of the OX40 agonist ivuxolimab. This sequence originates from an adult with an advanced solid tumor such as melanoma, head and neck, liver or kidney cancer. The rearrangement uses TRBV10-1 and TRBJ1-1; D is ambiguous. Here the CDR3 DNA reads TGCGCCACCTCGAGTGAGGGGAACACTGAAGCTTTCTTT. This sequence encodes CATSSEGNTEAFF.